This TCR beta chain stems from a study of CD8+CD57+ T cells in acquired aplastic anemia. Study findings and constraints: Patients had under 30 CD8+ CDR3 sequences in common with controls (the shared set).

Comment on this clonotype: Its antigen is not known.

The trim removed 6 bases at V and 7 bases at J, leaving 12 bases unmatched. This CDR3 is built from 15 residues. Only patients with CD8+CD57+ cell expansion on flow cytometry were chosen for sequencing. CDR3 and TCR beta VDJ profiling relied on a genomic DNA template. TCRdb reprocessed the reads via MiXCR and lists one record per CDR3 protein. This sample has approximately 300,000 distinct CDR3 sequences, with roughly 59% found just once. Sequencing used sorted CD4+, CD8+, or CD8+CD57+ T cells (not recorded which) from PBMCs. The sequence derives from a human donor with aplastic anemia. The chain employs TRBV12-3 or TRBV12-4 and TRBJ2-1, with 7 nucleotides matching TRBD1. CDR3 DNA sequence: TGTGCCAGCAGCAGCGACAGGGTCCCTCCAAATGAGCAGTTCTTC. As protein: CASSSDRVPPNEQFF.